A single sample is the source of the 8 T cell receptor beta chains below, sequenced in a study of cytomegalovirus exposure and HLA in healthy donors. PCR primers comprised 60 Vbeta and 13 Jbeta primers. Assay: immunoSEQ multiplex PCR; the TCRdb copy retains only in-frame clones and omits some. The ten most abundant clones cover about 3.8% of a sample with around 70,000 clones. The specimen sequenced was PBMCs. Receptors originate from a female donor in good health and CMV-seropositive.

The chain employs TRBV15 and TRBJ1-2; 8 bases match TRBD1. Looked up from germline, CDR1 is LNHNV and CDR2 is YYDKDF (reference sequence). V dropped 1 base and J dropped 8; count of bases not matched to a gene: 9. The CDR3 runs to 15 residues. CDR3 residues: CATSRAIPGQEGYTF. The CDR3 coding sequence is TGTGCCACCAGCAGAGCAATACCGGGACAGGAAGGCTACACCTTC.

The CDR3 loop reads CASSQQTNGGAYNEQFF. The CDR3 nucleotides read TGTGCCAGCAGCCAACAGACTAACGGGGGGGCCTACAATGAGCAGTTCTTC. This rearrangement joins TRBV11-1 to TRBJ2-1; TRBD2 matches at 8 bases. This CDR3 is built from 17 residues. The germline CDR1 and CDR2 sequences are SGHAT and FQDESV (reference sequence). Germline trimming cut 5 bases from V and 2 bases from J; bases unmatched to any gene: 11.

CDR3 DNA: TGCAGCGTTGTGCCCGGGGGCTCTGGGGCCAACGTCCTGACTTTC. Its translation is CSVVPGGSGANVLTF. The chain links TRBV29-1 to TRBJ2-6, with D perhaps TRBD2 (6 bases). The CDR3 contains 15 residues. The ends were cut back, 4 bases at V and 0 bases at J, with 10 bases in the middle. Germline lookup yields CDR1 SQVTM and CDR2 ANQGSEA. Filled out from reference TRBV29-1 and TRBJ2-6, the complete variable domain reads SAVISQKPSRDICQRGTSLTIQCQVDSQVTMMFWYRQQPGQSLTLIATANQGSEATYESGFVIDKFPISRPNLTFSTLTVSNMSPEDSSIYLCSVVPGGSGANVLTFGAGSRLTVL.

The chain's CDR3 is CASSQDPLLAGATDTQYF. The CDR3 bases are TGCGCCAGCAGCCAAGATCCACTACTAGCGGGAGCAACAGATACGCAGTATTTT. The chain carries TRBV4-1 and TRBJ2-3; TRBD2 agrees at 11 bases. V lost 0 bases to trimming and J lost 3 bases; unmatched junction nucleotides: 8. From germline, CDR1 is MGHRA and CDR2 YSYEKL. The CDR3 is made up of 18 amino acids.

The chain recombines TRBV5-6 with TRBJ1-2; 8 bases are shared with TRBD1. Germline V gene data show CDR1 as SGHDT and CDR2 as YYEEEE. The V gene end was trimmed by 2 bases and the J gene end by 4 bases; junction bases not matched to a gene: 4. The CDR3 sequence is 14 residues long. The CDR3 spells CASSLQGVLYGYTF. In nucleotides, the CDR3 is TGTGCCAGCAGCTTACAGGGGGTCCTCTATGGCTACACCTTC.

In DNA form, the CDR3 reads TGTGCCAGCAGCTCCCGACAGACCACTAACTATGGCTACACCTTC. Translating it yields CASSSRQTTNYGYTF. The rearrangement uses TRBV11-1 and TRBJ1-2; the D gene is possibly TRBD1 (5 bases). Trimming stripped 4 bases from V and 0 bases from J, with 12 bases between. The CDR3 has 15 residues. CDR1 SGHAT and CDR2 FQDESV come from the germline V gene (reference sequence). The whole variable domain, remainder taken from reference TRBV11-1 and TRBJ1-2, is EAEVAQSPRYKITEKSQAVAFWCDPISGHATLYWYRQILGQGPELLVQFQDESVVDDSQLPKDRFSAERLKGVDSTLKIQPAELGDSAMYLCASSSRQTTNYGYTFGSGTRLTVV.

The chain uses TRBV5-1 and TRBJ2-7; TRBD1 is a possible D gene (6 bases). The CDR3 loop spans 15 amino acids. Germline lookup yields CDR1 SGHRS and CDR2 YFSETQ. The V and J ends lost 1 base and 2 bases respectively, with 13 bases between them. CDR3 coding DNA: TGCGCCAGCAGCTTGTACCCGACAGGAGCCTACGAGCAGTACTTC. Translated: CASSLYPTGAYEQYF.

The chain carries TRBV6-6 and TRBJ2-7; 9 bases map to TRBD1. Germline trimming cut 6 bases from V and 4 bases from J; bases unmatched to any gene: 10. The CDR3 totals 15 residues. CDR1 MNHNY and CDR2 SVGAGI come from the germline V gene (reference sequence). CDR3 bases: TGTGCCAGCAGCCAACCGGGACAGGGAAGGTACGAGCAGTACTTC. Encoded protein: CASSQPGQGRYEQYF.